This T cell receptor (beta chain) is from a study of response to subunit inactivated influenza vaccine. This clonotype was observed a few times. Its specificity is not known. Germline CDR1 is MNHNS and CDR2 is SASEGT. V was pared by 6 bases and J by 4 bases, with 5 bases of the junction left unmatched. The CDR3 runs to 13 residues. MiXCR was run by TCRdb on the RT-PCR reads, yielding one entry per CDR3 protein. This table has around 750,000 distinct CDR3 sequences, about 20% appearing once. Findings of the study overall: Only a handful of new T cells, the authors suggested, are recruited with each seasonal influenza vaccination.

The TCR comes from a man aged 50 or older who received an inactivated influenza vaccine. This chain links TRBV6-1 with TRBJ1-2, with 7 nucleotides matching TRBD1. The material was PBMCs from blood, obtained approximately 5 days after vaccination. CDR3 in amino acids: CASSKGAGYGYTF. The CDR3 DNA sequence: TGTGCCAGCAGCAAGGGGGCGGGCTATGGCTACACCTTC.